The source of this TCR beta chain is a study of T cells expressing NK-cell markers. Across the whole study: According to the study, TCR beta repertoires originated from sorted CD3+CD56+NKG2C+, CD3+CD56+NKG2C- and CD3+CD56-NKG2C+ T cells.

For this clonotype: Its antigen is undetermined.

TCRdb reworked the 5' RACE reads into one entry per CDR3 protein, no DNA. The sample spans about 550,000 distinct CDR3 sequences; the ten largest clones claim 3% to 4.5%. Study-level findings and limits: It was still unclear whether expanded NKG2C+ T cell clones were HCMV specific.

Sequencing input: blood T cells: a sorted CD56 or NKG2C T cell subset, CD4+ or CD8+ T cells, or bulk PBMC T cells (not recorded which). The source of this sequence is a man between 18 and 35 years old in good health.

The CDR3 protein is CSAIRGPGHDNSPLHF. This rearrangement joins TRBV20-1 to TRBJ1-6; TCRdb's assignment of TRBD1 cannot be checked, as there is no DNA. The CDR3 has 16 amino acids. Per the germline V gene, CDR1 is DFQATT and CDR2 is SNEGSKA (reference sequence).